The 25 T cell receptor beta chains listed next were all sequenced from one sample in a study of T cell repertoires in cytomegalovirus infection. Antigens for these TCRs are unknown. TCRdb passed the reads through MiXCR, listing each CDR3 protein once. Among roughly 340,000 distinct CDR3 sequences listed, 25% to 35% were seen once. The sample consisted of cultured PBMCs, taken from culture after CMV antigen stimulation. These receptors were taken from a human donor in good health (CMV status not recorded). Some clones in this sample may be carry-over from other donors' samples.

This clonotype has a count of ten or more. This rearrangement joins TRBV7-2 to TRBJ1-1; 7 nucleotides align to TRBD1. The CDR3 covers 15 residues. Looked up from germline, CDR1 is SGHTA and CDR2 is FQGNSA. Losses at the gene ends were 5 bases for V and 2 bases for J; bases not matched to a gene: 8. CDR3 nucleotide sequence: TGTGCCAGCAGCGAATTGGACAGGCCCAACACTGAAGCTTTCTTT. It translates to CASSELDRPNTEAFF.

This clonotype was seen a few times. This sequence joins TRBV5-1 and TRBJ1-5, with a tentative D call TRBD1 (5 bases). Germline V lookup: CDR1 SGHRS, CDR2 YFSETQ. The CDR3 covers 15 residues. The germline V and J ends were trimmed by 0 bases and 2 bases, with 9 bases remaining between them. CDR3 DNA: TGCGCCAGCAGCTTGGAGGGGATGGGCAATCAGCCCCAGCATTTT. It codes for CASSLEGMGNQPQHF. Combining the CDR3 with reference TRBV5-1 and TRBJ1-5 gives the whole variable domain KAGVTQTPRYLIKTRGQQVTLSCSPISGHRSVSWYQQTPGQGLQFLFEYFSETQRNKGNFPGRFSGRQFSNSRSEMNVSTLELGDSALYLCASSLEGMGNQPQHFGDGTRLSIL.

The V gene is TRBV7-3, the J gene TRBJ2-2; D not resolved. Trimming took off 5 bases at V and 6 bases at J, with 13 bases between the two ends. CDR3 length: 14 amino acids. CDR1 SGHTA and CDR2 FQGTGA come from the germline V gene. The CDR3 nucleotides are TGTGCCAGCAGCCCAGCCCGAGAGGCCGGGGAGCTGTTTTTT. Translation: CASSPAREAGELFF.

The table lists this clonotype with a few counts. The genes are TRBV12-3 or TRBV12-4 and TRBJ2-5; 10 bases map to TRBD2. This CDR3 is built from 16 residues. After removal of 5 bases from V and 5 bases from J, the junction contained 11 bases not matched to a gene. CDR3 DNA sequence: TGTGCCAGCAGTCCCGTGAGGGCTAGCGGGGGTGAGACCCAGTACTTC. The encoded protein is CASSPVRASGGETQYF.

This clonotype was recorded many times. V and J are TRBV18 and TRBJ1-1; D gene ambiguous. CDR1 is KGHSH, CDR2 LQKENI, per germline. V was trimmed by 4 bases and J by 9 bases, leaving 15 bases between them. The CDR3 extends over 13 amino acids. CDR3 in amino acids: CASSLLELEKAFF. CDR3 coding DNA: TGTGCCAGCTCACTTCTAGAATTAGAAAAAGCTTTCTTT.

Ten or more counts support this clonotype. V is TRBV5-4 and J is TRBJ2-5, with 11 bases fitting TRBD2. V shed 2 bases, J shed 5 bases, and the junction held 5 bases outside the gene matches. The CDR3 has 15 residues. CDR1 SGHNT and CDR2 YYREEE come from the germline V gene (reference sequence). In DNA, the CDR3 is TGTGCCAGCAGCTTTGATACTAGCGGGAGTGAGACCCAGTACTTC. Translated, it gives CASSFDTSGSETQYF.

This clonotype was seen at least ten times. The V and J genes are TRBV7-8 and TRBJ2-7; 10 positions agree with TRBD2. The CDR3 runs 14 residues. CDR1 and CDR2 (germline): SGHVS, FQNEAQ. The trim removed 4 bases at V and 4 bases at J, leaving 4 bases unmatched. The CDR3 reads CASSWASGGYEQYF. CDR3 coding DNA: TGTGCCAGCAGCTGGGCTAGCGGGGGATACGAGCAGTACTTC.

This clonotype was seen at least ten times. The chain joins TRBV13 to TRBJ2-1, with D perhaps matching TRBD1 (6 bases). V lost 5 bases and J lost 10, with 15 bases in between. The germline V gene has CDR1 PRHDT and CDR2 FYEKMQ (reference sequence). The CDR3 consists of 13 residues. The CDR3, as DNA: TGTGCCAGCAGCCTACAGGGAATCAGGGAGCAGTTCTTC. Its translation: CASSLQGIREQFF.

This clonotype was found many times. The chain links TRBV7-2 to TRBJ2-4; D is ambiguous. Trimming left V 1 base short and J 0 bases short, with 10 bases between. CDR3 size: 16 residues. In germline, CDR1 is SGHTA, CDR2 FQGNSA. The CDR3 coding sequence is TGTGCCAGCAGCTTAGAGAGAATTCTAGCCAAAAACATTCAGTACTTC. Protein sequence: CASSLERILAKNIQYF.

Only a few counts were recorded for this clonotype. The V and J genes are TRBV13 and TRBJ2-7; tentatively, D is TRBD2 (5 bases). Germline V gene sequence: CDR1 PRHDT, CDR2 FYEKMQ (reference sequence). The CDR3 consists of 14 residues. V gave up 2 bases and J gave up 3 bases, with 11 bases separating them. CDR3 loop: CASSLREVDYEQYF. The DNA of the CDR3 is TGTGCCAGCAGCTTACGGGAAGTGGACTACGAGCAGTACTTC.

The rearrangement joins TRBV5-8 to TRBJ2-5, with D perhaps given as TRBD1 or TRBD2 (5 bases each). Trimming took off 3 bases at V and 5 bases at J, with 17 bases between the two ends. CDR3 length: 15 amino acids. Germline V gene data show CDR1 as SGHTS and CDR2 as YDEGEE. The CDR3 DNA reads TGTGCCAGCAGCTGGGGCCGGGGCCGCGGCGAGACCCAGTACTTC. It is translated as CASSWGRGRGETQYF.

The rearrangement joins TRBV19 to TRBJ1-5, with D unclear. V lost 5 bases to trimming and J lost 0 bases, with 14 bases between them. The germline V gene encodes CDR1 LNHDA and CDR2 SQIVND (reference sequence). The CDR3 sequence is 16 residues long. CDR3 in amino acids: CASSETEYYSNQPQHF. Here the CDR3 DNA reads TGTGCCAGTAGTGAGACGGAATATTATAGCAATCAGCCCCAGCATTTT.

This clonotype was observed a few times. The V and J genes are TRBV28 and TRBJ1-2; D unclear. V gave up 4 bases and J gave up 6 bases, with 18 bases separating them. CDR3 length: 15 residues. Per germline, CDR1 MDHEN and CDR2 SYDVKM. CDR3 in DNA: TGTGCCAGCAGTTCCCGAGGGCTGGGGAACGATGGCTACACCTTC. Translation gives CASSSRGLGNDGYTF.

This chain connects TRBV4-1 to TRBJ1-5; no firm D call. Germline CDR1 MGHRA, CDR2 YSYEKL. The germline V and J ends were trimmed by 4 bases and 4 bases, with 11 bases remaining between them. This CDR3 spans 14 amino acids. CDR3 loop: CASSPIAVNQPQHF. DNA for the CDR3: TGCGCCAGCAGCCCCATTGCGGTTAATCAGCCCCAGCATTTT.

The CDR3 here is CASTTDLGRAYGYTF. The CDR3 bases are TGTGCCAGCACCACCGACCTGGGTCGGGCCTATGGCTACACCTTC. This chain links TRBV12-3 or TRBV12-4 with TRBJ1-2; D is unclear. The CDR3 contains 15 residues. V dropped 7 bases and J dropped 4 bases, with 19 bases sitting between them.

This clonotype has a handful of counts. This chain connects TRBV5-6 to TRBJ1-2; D remains unclear. Germline V gene lookup returns CDR1 SGHDT and CDR2 YYEEEE. V lost 4 bases to trimming and J lost 4 bases, with 11 bases between them. This CDR3 is 13 amino acids long. In nucleotides, the CDR3 is TGTGCCAGCAGCCCGGAAGGGTTCTATGGCTACACCTTC. Protein sequence: CASSPEGFYGYTF.

The V and J genes are TRBV5-1 and TRBJ2-7; D is perhaps TRBD1 or TRBD2 (7 bases each). V gave up 3 bases and J gave up 5 bases, with 18 bases separating them. This CDR3 is built from 15 residues. Germline V CDR1 and CDR2: SGHRS, YFSETQ. CDR3 residues: CASSWTTGRGNEQYF. The CDR3 coding sequence is TGCGCCAGCAGCTGGACGACAGGGAGGGGGAACGAGCAGTACTTC.

The rearrangement links TRBV29-1 to TRBJ2-2, with D perhaps matching TRBD1 or TRBD2 (5 bases each). The germline V gene encodes CDR1 SQVTM and CDR2 ANQGSEA. The CDR3 covers 14 residues. Trimming cost V 4 bases and J 3 bases, with 12 bases left between them. CDR3 sequence (DNA): TGCAGCGTTGTTTTCCTGGGGGACACCGGGGAGCTGTTTTTT. It translates to CSVVFLGDTGELFF.

This clonotype has just a few counts. The chain joins TRBV6-1 to TRBJ1-6, with D perhaps matching TRBD1 (5 bases). The CDR3 length is 15 residues. The germline V gene has CDR1 MNHNS and CDR2 SASEGT. Trimming removed 3 bases from V and 3 bases from J, with 9 bases in between. The CDR3 loop reads CASSEGRLYNSPLHF. The DNA of the CDR3 is TGTGCCAGCAGTGAGGGACGGCTCTATAATTCACCCCTCCACTTT.

The gene calls are TRBV19 and TRBJ2-1; 10 bases are shared with TRBD2. Germline V lookup: CDR1 LNHDA, CDR2 SQIVND (reference sequence). V lost 8 bases and J lost 5; bases outside the gene matches: 6. CDR3 length: 14 amino acids. The chain's CDR3 is CASLAGGYHNEQFF. CDR3 DNA sequence: TGTGCCAGTTTAGCGGGAGGATACCACAATGAGCAGTTCTTC. Combining the CDR3 with reference TRBV19 and TRBJ2-1 gives the whole variable domain DGGITQSPKYLFRKEGQNVTLSCEQNLNHDAMYWYRQDPGQGLRLIYYSQIVNDFQKGDIAEGYSVSREKKESFPLTVTSAQKNPTAFYLCASLAGGYHNEQFFGPGTRLTVL.

This clonotype appeared a few times. The rearrangement joins TRBV10-3 to TRBJ2-7; 8 nucleotides match TRBD2. Trimming took 2 bases from V and 5 from J; bases not matched to a gene: 2. Germline loops: CDR1 ENHRY, CDR2 SYGVKD. CDR3 length: 13 residues. CDR3 sequence: CAISEVAGNEQYF. Written as DNA, the CDR3 is TGTGCCATCAGTGAGGTAGCGGGAAACGAGCAGTACTTC.

V is TRBV9 and J is TRBJ2-7; TRBD1 matches 9 bases. From germline, CDR1 is SGDLS and CDR2 YYNGEE. CDR3 length: 15 residues. Trimming removed 0 bases from V and 5 bases from J; junction bases left unmatched: 6. CDR3 amino acids: CASSVGQGVRNEQYF. In DNA form, the CDR3 reads TGTGCCAGCAGCGTAGGACAGGGGGTGAGAAACGAGCAGTACTTC.

V usage is TRBV12-3 or TRBV12-4 and J usage is TRBJ1-1; D ambiguous. There are 17 residues in the CDR3. With 2 bases removed from V and 0 bases from J, the gap between germline ends came to 16 bases. CDR3 nucleotide sequence: TGTGCCAGCAGTTTACCCGAGTCATTCCCTATGAACACTGAAGCTTTCTTT. Its translation: CASSLPESFPMNTEAFF.

As regards this clonotype: One junction end does not reproduce the germline sequence, and a read error may be involved. The chain recombines TRBV12-3 or TRBV12-4 with TRBJ2-1; TRBD2 agrees at 9 bases. This CDR3 is 15 amino acids long. The CDR3 region is CASRLAGEAPNEQFF. The CDR3, as DNA: TGTGCCAGCAGGTTAGCGGGGGAGGCCCCCAATGAGCAGTTCTTC.

The genes are TRBV19 and TRBJ2-7, with 7 nucleotides matching TRBD1. CDR1 is LNHDA, CDR2 SQIVND, per germline (reference sequence). The J segment lost 0 bases and the V segment lost 6 bases, leaving 11 bases of the junction unmatched. This CDR3 has 16 residues. The CDR3 sequence is CASSQLPGQSSYEQYF. DNA for the CDR3: TGTGCCAGTAGCCAACTCCCGGGACAGAGCTCCTACGAGCAGTACTTC.